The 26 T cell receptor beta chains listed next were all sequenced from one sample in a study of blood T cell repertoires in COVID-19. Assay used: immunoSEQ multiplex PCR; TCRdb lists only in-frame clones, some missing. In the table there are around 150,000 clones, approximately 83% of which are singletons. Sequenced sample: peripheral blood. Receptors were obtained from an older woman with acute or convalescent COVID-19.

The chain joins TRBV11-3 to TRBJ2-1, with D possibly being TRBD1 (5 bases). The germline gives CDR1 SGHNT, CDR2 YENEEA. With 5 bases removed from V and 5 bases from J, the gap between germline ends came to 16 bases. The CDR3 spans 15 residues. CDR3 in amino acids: CASSPGKGWDNEQFF. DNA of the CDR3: TGTGCCAGCAGCCCCGGTAAGGGGTGGGACAATGAGCAGTTCTTC.

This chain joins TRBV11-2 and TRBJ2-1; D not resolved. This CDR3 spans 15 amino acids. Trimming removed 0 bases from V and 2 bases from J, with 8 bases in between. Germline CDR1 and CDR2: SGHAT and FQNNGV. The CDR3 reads CASSLDFQAYNEQFF. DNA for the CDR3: TGTGCCAGCAGCTTAGACTTCCAGGCCTACAATGAGCAGTTCTTC.

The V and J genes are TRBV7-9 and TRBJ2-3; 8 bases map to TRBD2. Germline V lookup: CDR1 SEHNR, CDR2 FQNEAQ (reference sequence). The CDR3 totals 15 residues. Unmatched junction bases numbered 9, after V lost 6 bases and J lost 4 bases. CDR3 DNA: TGTGCCAGCAGTTCTGGGACTAGTAAGCCAGATACGCAGTATTTT. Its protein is CASSSGTSKPDTQYF.

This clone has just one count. The CDR3 DNA is TGTGCCAGCAGCCAAGACCCCAGACAGGGGGCCGGTCAGCCCCAGCATTTT. Protein product: CASSQDPRQGAGQPQHF. The chain combines TRBV3-1 (or the pseudogene TRBV3-2) with TRBJ1-5; TRBD1 aligns across 10 bases. Per the germline V gene, CDR1 is LGHDT and CDR2 is YNNKEL (reference sequence). Trimming took 0 bases from V and 6 from J; bases not matched to a gene: 8. The CDR3 runs to 17 residues.

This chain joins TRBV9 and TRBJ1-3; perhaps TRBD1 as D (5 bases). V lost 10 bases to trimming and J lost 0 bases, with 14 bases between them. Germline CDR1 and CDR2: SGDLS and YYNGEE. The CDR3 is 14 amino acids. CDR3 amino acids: CASGGRNSGNTIYF. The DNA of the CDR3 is TGTGCCTCCGGGGGGAGGAACTCTGGAAACACCATATATTTT.

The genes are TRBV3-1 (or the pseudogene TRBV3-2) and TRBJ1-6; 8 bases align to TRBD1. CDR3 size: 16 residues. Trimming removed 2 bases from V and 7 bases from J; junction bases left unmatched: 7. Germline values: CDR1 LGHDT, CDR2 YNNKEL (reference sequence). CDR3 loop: CASSQFFGQGNSPLHF. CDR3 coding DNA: TGTGCCAGCAGCCAATTCTTCGGACAGGGAAATTCACCCCTCCACTTT.

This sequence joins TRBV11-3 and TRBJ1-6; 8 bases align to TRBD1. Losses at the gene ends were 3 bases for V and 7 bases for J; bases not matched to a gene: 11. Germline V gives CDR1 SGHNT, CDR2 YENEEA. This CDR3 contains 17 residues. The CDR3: CASSFSRGGQGNSPLHF. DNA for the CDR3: TGTGCCAGCAGCTTTAGCCGGGGTGGACAGGGCAATTCACCCCTCCACTTT.

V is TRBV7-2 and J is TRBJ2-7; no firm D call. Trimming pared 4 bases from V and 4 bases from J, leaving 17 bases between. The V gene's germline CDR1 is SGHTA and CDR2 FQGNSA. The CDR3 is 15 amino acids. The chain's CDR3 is CASSSRRGARYEQYF. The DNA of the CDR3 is TGTGCCAGCAGCTCCCGGCGAGGAGCGAGGTACGAGCAGTACTTC.

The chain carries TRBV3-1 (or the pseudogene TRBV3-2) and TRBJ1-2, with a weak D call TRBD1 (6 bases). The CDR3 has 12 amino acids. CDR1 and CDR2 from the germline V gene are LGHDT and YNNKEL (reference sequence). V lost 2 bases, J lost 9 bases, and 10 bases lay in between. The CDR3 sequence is CASSQYGDSYTF. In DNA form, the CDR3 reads TGTGCCAGCAGCCAATATGGGGACAGCTACACCTTC.

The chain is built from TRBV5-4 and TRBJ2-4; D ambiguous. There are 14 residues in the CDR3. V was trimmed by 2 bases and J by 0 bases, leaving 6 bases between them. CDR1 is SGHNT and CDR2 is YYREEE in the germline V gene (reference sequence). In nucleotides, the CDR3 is TGTGCCAGCAGCTTTCACGGAGCCAAAAACATTCAGTACTTC. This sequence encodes CASSFHGAKNIQYF.

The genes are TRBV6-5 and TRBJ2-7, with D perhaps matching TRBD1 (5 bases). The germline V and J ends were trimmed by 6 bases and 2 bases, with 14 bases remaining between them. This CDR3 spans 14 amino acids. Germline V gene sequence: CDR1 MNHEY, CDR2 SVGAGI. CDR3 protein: CASRRQNYTYEQYF. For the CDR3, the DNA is TGTGCCAGCAGGAGACAGAACTATACCTACGAGCAGTACTTC.

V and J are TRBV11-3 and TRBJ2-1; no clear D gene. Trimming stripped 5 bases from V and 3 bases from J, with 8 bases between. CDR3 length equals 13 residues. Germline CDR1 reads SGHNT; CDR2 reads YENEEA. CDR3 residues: CASSRIGYNEQFF. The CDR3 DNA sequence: TGTGCCAGCAGCCGAATCGGCTACAATGAGCAGTTCTTC.

CDR3 bases: TGTGCCAGCAGGGTCGGACAGGCGAACACTGAAGCTTTCTTT. It translates to CASRVGQANTEAFF. This chain joins TRBV6-5 and TRBJ1-1; 7 nucleotides align to TRBD1. The CDR3 is 14 residues long. Germline trimming cut 6 bases from V and 1 base from J; bases unmatched to any gene: 5. Germline values: CDR1 MNHEY, CDR2 SVGAGI.

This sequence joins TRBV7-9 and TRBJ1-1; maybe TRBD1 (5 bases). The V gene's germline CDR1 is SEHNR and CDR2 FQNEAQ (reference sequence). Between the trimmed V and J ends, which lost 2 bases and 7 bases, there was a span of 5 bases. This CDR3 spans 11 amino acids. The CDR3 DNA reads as TGTGCCAGCAGCTTAAGGGGTGAAGCTTTCTTT. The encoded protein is CASSLRGEAFF.

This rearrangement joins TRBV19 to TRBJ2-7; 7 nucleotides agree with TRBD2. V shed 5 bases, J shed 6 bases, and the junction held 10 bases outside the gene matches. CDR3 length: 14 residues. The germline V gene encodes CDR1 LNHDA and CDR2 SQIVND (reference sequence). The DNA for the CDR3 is TGTGCCAGTAGTGTGAGGACTAGTACGGGCGAGCAGTACTTC. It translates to CASSVRTSTGEQYF.

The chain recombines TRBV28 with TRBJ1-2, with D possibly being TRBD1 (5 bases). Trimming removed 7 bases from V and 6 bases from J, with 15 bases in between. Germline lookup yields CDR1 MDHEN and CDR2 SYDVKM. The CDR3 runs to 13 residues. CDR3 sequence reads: CASTWGGFDGYTF. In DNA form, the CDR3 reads TGTGCCAGCACCTGGGGCGGTTTCGATGGCTACACCTTC.

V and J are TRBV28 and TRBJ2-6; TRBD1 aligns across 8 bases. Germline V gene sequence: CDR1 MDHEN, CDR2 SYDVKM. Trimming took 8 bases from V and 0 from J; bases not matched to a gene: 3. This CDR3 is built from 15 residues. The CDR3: CASGQGYSGANVLTF. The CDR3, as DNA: TGTGCCAGCGGACAGGGATACTCTGGGGCCAACGTCCTGACTTTC.

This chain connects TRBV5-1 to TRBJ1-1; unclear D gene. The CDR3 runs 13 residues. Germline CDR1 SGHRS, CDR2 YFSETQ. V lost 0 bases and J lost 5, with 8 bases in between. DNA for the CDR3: TGCGCCAGCAGCTTGGACAGTTTGACTGAAGCTTTCTTT. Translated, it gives CASSLDSLTEAFF. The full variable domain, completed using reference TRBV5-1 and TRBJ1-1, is KAGVTQTPRYLIKTRGQQVTLSCSPISGHRSVSWYQQTPGQGLQFLFEYFSETQRNKGNFPGRFSGRQFSNSRSEMNVSTLELGDSALYLCASSLDSLTEAFFGQGTRLTVV.

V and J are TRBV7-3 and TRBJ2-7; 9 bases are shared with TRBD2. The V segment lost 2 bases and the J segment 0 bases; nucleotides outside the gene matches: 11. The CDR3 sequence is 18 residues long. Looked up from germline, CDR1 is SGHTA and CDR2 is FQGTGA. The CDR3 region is CASSLLPSTSGSSYEQYF. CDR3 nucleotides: TGTGCCAGCAGCTTACTACCCTCGACTAGCGGAAGCTCCTACGAGCAGTACTTC. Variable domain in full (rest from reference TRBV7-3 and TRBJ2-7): GAGVSQTPSNKVTEKGKYVELRCDPISGHTALYWYRQSLGQGPEFLIYFQGTGAADDSGLPNDRFFAVRPEGSVSTLKIQRTERGDSAVYLCASSLLPSTSGSSYEQYFGPGTRLTVT.

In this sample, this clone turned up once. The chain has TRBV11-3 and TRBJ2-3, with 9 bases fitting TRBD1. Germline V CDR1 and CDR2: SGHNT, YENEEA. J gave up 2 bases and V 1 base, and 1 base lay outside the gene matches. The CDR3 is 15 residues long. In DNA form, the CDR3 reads TGTGCCAGCAGCTTAGGGACAGGGGACACAGATACGCAGTATTTT. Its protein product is CASSLGTGDTDTQYF.

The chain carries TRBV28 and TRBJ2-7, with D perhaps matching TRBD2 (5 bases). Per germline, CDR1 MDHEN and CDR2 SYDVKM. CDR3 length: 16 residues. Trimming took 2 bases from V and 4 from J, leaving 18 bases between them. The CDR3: CASSLTAFGVRYEQYF. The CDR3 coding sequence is TGTGCCAGCAGTTTAACAGCATTCGGGGTGCGGTACGAGCAGTACTTC.

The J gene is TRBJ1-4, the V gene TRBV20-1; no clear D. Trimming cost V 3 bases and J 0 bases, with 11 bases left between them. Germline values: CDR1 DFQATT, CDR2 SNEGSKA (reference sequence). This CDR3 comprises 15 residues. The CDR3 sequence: CSASLRGATNEKLFF. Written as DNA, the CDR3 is TGCAGTGCTAGTCTTCGCGGGGCAACTAATGAAAAACTGTTTTTT.

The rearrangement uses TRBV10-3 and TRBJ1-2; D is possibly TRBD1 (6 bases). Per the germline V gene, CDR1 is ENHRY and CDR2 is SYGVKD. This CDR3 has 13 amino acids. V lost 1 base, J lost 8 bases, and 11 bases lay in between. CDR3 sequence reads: CAISEWAGDGYTF. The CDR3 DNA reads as TGTGCCATCAGTGAGTGGGCAGGGGACGGCTACACCTTC.

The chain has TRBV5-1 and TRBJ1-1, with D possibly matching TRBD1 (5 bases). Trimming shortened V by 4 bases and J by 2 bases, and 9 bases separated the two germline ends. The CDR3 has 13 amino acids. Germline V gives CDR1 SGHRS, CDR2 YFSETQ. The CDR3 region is CASSDQGNTEAFF. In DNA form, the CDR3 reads TGCGCCAGCAGCGACCAGGGAAACACTGAAGCTTTCTTT.

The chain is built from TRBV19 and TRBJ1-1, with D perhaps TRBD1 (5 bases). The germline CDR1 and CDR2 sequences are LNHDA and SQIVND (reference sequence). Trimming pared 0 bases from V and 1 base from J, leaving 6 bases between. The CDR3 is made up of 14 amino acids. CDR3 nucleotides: TGTGCCAGTAGTATAGACAGGGCGAACACTGAAGCTTTCTTT. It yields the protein CASSIDRANTEAFF.

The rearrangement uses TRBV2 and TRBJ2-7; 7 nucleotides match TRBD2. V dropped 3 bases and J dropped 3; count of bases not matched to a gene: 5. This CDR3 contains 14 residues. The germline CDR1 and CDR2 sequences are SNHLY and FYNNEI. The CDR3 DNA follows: TGTGCCAGCAGTGACCCGGGAGGAGGCTACGAGCAGTACTTC. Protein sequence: CASSDPGGGYEQYF.